The 17 T cell receptor beta chains presented below share a single source sample, sequenced in a study of T cell responses to AZD1222 COVID-19 vaccine (dated by TCRdb to 2020 to 2023). The receptor library was made with the immunoSEQ multiplex PCR assay. In TCRdb, the immuneACCESS table is reduced to in-frame sequences with V and J assigned. These tables do not hold every clone; where another copy was compared, an unresolved V gene accounts for under half, and the others remain unexplained. The sample table contains 13,000 to 15,000 clones; only one count was recorded for more than 80% of them. About 40% of the sample is in the top ten clones. This sample's time point label indicates: about 28 days (+/-7) after the second vaccine dose. Sequences were derived from peripheral blood, sampled 28 days after the second AZD1222 dose. The receptors were sampled from an adult who received the AZD1222 COVID-19 vaccine.

The chain employs TRBV5-1 and TRBJ2-5, with 8 bases that match TRBD2. The CDR3 is 16 amino acids. In germline, CDR1 is SGHRS, CDR2 YFSETQ. The trim removed 1 base at V and 1 base at J, leaving 6 bases unmatched. DNA of the CDR3: TGCGCCAGCAGCTTGTTAGGTAGCGGGACCCAAGAGACCCAGTACTTC. Translation gives CASSLLGSGTQETQYF.

This rearrangement joins TRBV5-1 to TRBJ2-1; D unclear. The germline V and J ends were trimmed by 0 bases and 0 bases, with 10 bases remaining between them. This CDR3 is built from 16 residues. CDR1 and CDR2 (germline): SGHRS, YFSETQ. The CDR3 reads CASSLGAWISYNEQFF. The CDR3 DNA sequence: TGCGCCAGCAGCTTGGGGGCTTGGATCTCCTACAATGAGCAGTTCTTC.

This clone showed up just once. V is TRBV11-2 and J is TRBJ2-1, with 15 nucleotides matching TRBD2. The V gene end was trimmed by 4 bases and the J gene end by 0 bases; junction bases not matched to a gene: 4. This CDR3 contains 18 residues. Germline assignment: CDR1 SGHAT and CDR2 FQNNGV. CDR3 region: CASSSGLAGGRSYNEQFF. The DNA for the CDR3 is TGTGCCAGCAGCTCGGGACTAGCGGGAGGCCGCTCCTACAATGAGCAGTTCTTC.

There are a few counts of this clone. The chain links TRBV30 to TRBJ1-3; maybe TRBD1 (6 bases). V was cut by 0 bases and J by 4 bases, with 13 bases left in between. This CDR3 is 15 amino acids long. CDR1 and CDR2 (germline): GTSNPN, SVGIG (reference sequence). In DNA form, the CDR3 reads TGTGCCTGGAGTGTATCAGGGGCCTTAGGAAACACCATATATTTT. The encoded protein is CAWSVSGALGNTIYF.

The chain is built from TRBV19 and TRBJ1-5; D is uncertain. The V end was cut by 5 bases, the J end by 7 bases, with 9 bases between. This CDR3 has 12 amino acids. Germline assignment: CDR1 LNHDA and CDR2 SQIVND (reference sequence). The CDR3 DNA reads as TGTGCCAGTAGTGTAAGAGACCAGCCCCAGCATTTT. It yields the protein CASSVRDQPQHF.

The chain's CDR3 is CASSWTGNTEAFF. CDR3 sequence (DNA): TGTGCCAGCAGCTGGACAGGGAACACTGAAGCTTTCTTT. The chain recombines TRBV7-3 with TRBJ1-1; 7 bases agree with TRBD1. From germline, CDR1 is SGHTA and CDR2 FQGTGA. V trimming: 4 bases; J trimming: 1 base; junction bases outside the gene matches: 0. This CDR3 is 13 amino acids long.

The chain carries TRBV28 and TRBJ2-7; no clear D. CDR1 is MDHEN, CDR2 SYDVKM, per germline. This CDR3 has 13 amino acids. Trimming took 3 bases from V and 3 from J, leaving 9 bases between them. The CDR3 bases are TGTGCCAGCAGTTTCGGGCAGGACTACGAGCAGTACTTC. This translates into CASSFGQDYEQYF.

V gene TRBV7-9 combines with J gene TRBJ2-7; D not resolved. There are 13 residues in the CDR3. Looked up from germline, CDR1 is SEHNR and CDR2 is FQNEAQ (reference sequence). V lost 2 bases and J lost 1, with 6 bases in between. The CDR3 bases are TGTGCCAGCAGCTTATATGGTTCCTACGAGCAGTACTTC. It specifies CASSLYGSYEQYF.

This clone was seen only once. The chain joins TRBV19 to TRBJ2-7; D could derive from TRBD1 or TRBD2 (5 bases each). This CDR3 is 13 amino acids long. Deletions cut 7 bases from V and 3 bases from J, with 13 bases between. Germline V gene data show CDR1 as LNHDA and CDR2 as SQIVND (reference sequence). The CDR3 bases are TGTGCCAGTAACCCGGGGCTGGACTACGAGCAGTACTTC. Its protein is CASNPGLDYEQYF. The full variable domain, with the rest looked up from reference TRBV19 and TRBJ2-7, is DGGITQSPKYLFRKEGQNVTLSCEQNLNHDAMYWYRQDPGQGLRLIYYSQIVNDFQKGDIAEGYSVSREKKESFPLTVTSAQKNPTAFYLCASNPGLDYEQYFGPGTRLTVT.

This chain connects TRBV14 to TRBJ1-4; no definite D call. CDR1 and CDR2 from the germline V gene are SGHDN and FVKESK. The ends were cut back, 0 bases at V and 8 bases at J, with 7 bases in the middle. This CDR3 has 13 amino acids. The CDR3 loop is CASSQDRNEKLFF. In DNA form, the CDR3 reads TGTGCCAGCAGCCAAGATAGAAACGAAAAACTGTTTTTT.

This sequence joins TRBV9 and TRBJ2-1; the match to TRBD2 covers 8 bases. This CDR3 has 16 residues. The V segment lost 0 bases and the J segment 1 base; nucleotides outside the gene matches: 3. Germline CDR1 reads SGDLS; CDR2 reads YYNGEE. This chain's CDR3 is CASSVVGRASYNEQFF. In nucleotides, the CDR3 is TGTGCCAGCAGCGTAGTCGGGAGGGCTTCCTACAATGAGCAGTTCTTC.

The chain has TRBV6-5 and TRBJ2-3; 9 bases fit TRBD1. CDR3 length: 14 residues. V was pared by 7 bases and J by 4 bases, with 6 bases of the junction left unmatched. Germline lookup yields CDR1 MNHEY and CDR2 SVGAGI. The CDR3 protein is CASTGTGWPDTQYF. The CDR3 DNA is TGTGCCAGCACAGGGACAGGGTGGCCAGATACGCAGTATTTT.

V is TRBV5-1 and J is TRBJ2-7; D possibly uses TRBD1 or TRBD2 (5 bases each). Germline-derived CDR1 and CDR2 are SGHRS and YFSETQ. This CDR3 is 14 amino acids long. V lost 4 bases and J 4 bases, leaving 15 bases between the germline ends. The CDR3 DNA sequence: TGCGCCAGCAGCCTCGCTTGGGGGTTATACGAGCAGTACTTC. It codes for CASSLAWGLYEQYF. Full variable domain (remainder filled in from reference TRBV5-1 and TRBJ2-7): KAGVTQTPRYLIKTRGQQVTLSCSPISGHRSVSWYQQTPGQGLQFLFEYFSETQRNKGNFPGRFSGRQFSNSRSEMNVSTLELGDSALYLCASSLAWGLYEQYFGPGTRLTVT.

V and J are TRBV6-5 and TRBJ1-4, with D possibly TRBD1 on 5 matching bases. Germline assignment: CDR1 MNHEY and CDR2 SVGAGI. Trimming stripped 2 bases from V and 7 bases from J, with 17 bases between. The CDR3 has 16 amino acids. The CDR3 DNA sequence: TGTGCCAGCAGTTACATCTTCAAGGGGAGCGGTGAAAAACTGTTTTTT. Protein: CASSYIFKGSGEKLFF.

This clone was recorded a few times. The chain joins TRBV30 to TRBJ2-7; D is unclear. Germline V CDR1 and CDR2: GTSNPN, SVGIG (reference sequence). V was pared by 0 bases and J by 2 bases, with 8 bases between. The CDR3 has 13 residues. CDR3 bases: TGTGCCTGGAGTGTGCGAAGGGCCTACGAGCAGTACTTC. The encoded protein is CAWSVRRAYEQYF.

This clone was seen a handful of times. The chain employs TRBV18 and TRBJ1-2; D is unclear. The CDR3 is 13 residues long. CDR1 is KGHSH and CDR2 is LQKENI in the germline V gene. Trimming cost V 2 bases and J 2 bases, with 6 bases left between them. CDR3 DNA: TGTGCCAGCTCACCAGGCCCGAACTATGGCTACACCTTC. Translating it yields CASSPGPNYGYTF.

V usage is TRBV5-1 and J usage is TRBJ2-5, with 10 bases aligning to TRBD2. CDR3 length: 15 amino acids. The germline V gene has CDR1 SGHRS and CDR2 YFSETQ. The V and J ends lost 0 bases and 5 bases, in that order; junction bases with no gene match: 4. In nucleotides, the CDR3 is TGCGCCAGCAGCTTGGCGGGACTAGCGATGGAGACCCAGTACTTC. Translation gives CASSLAGLAMETQYF.